What follows are 22 T cell receptor beta chains derived from one specimen sequenced in a study of T cell changes during pregnancy in multiple sclerosis. The data were produced by immunoSEQ multiplex PCR, yet TCRdb's version contains in-frame clones alone and is incomplete. This table holds tens of thousands of clones, approximately 92% found once. The material sequenced was peripheral blood, taken after pregnancy. The receptor set was obtained from a female donor with multiple sclerosis, enrolled in a pregnancy study.

The rearrangement joins TRBV11-3 to TRBJ2-7, with a possible D match to TRBD1 (5 bases). This CDR3 region has 14 residues. Trimming removed 5 bases at V and 2 bases at J, with 13 bases between. Germline V lookup: CDR1 SGHNT, CDR2 YENEEA. CDR3 amino acids: CASSPDRDTYEQYF. DNA of the CDR3: TGTGCCAGCAGCCCCGACAGAGACACCTACGAGCAGTACTTC.

The rearrangement uses TRBV4-1 and TRBJ2-2; 8 bases fit TRBD2. This CDR3 has 15 amino acids. CDR1 and CDR2 (germline): MGHRA, YSYEKL. The trim removed 5 bases at V and 5 bases at J, leaving 7 bases unmatched. The CDR3 sequence is CASSTGGDLTGELFF. In DNA, the CDR3 is TGCGCCAGCAGCACGGGGGGGGATCTAACCGGGGAGCTGTTTTTT.

V is TRBV11-2 and J is TRBJ1-6; D remains ambiguous. Germline V gene sequence: CDR1 SGHAT, CDR2 FQNNGV. Trimming stripped 3 bases from V and 7 bases from J, with 10 bases between. CDR3 length: 14 residues. The CDR3 coding sequence is TGTGCCAGCAGCTTTTCAGAACAAAATTCACCCCTCCACTTT. Protein sequence: CASSFSEQNSPLHF.

The chain recombines TRBV2 with TRBJ2-3; the match to TRBD2 covers 15 bases. The V segment lost 6 bases and the J segment 5 bases; nucleotides outside the gene matches: 6. The CDR3 contains 16 residues. Germline V lookup: CDR1 SNHLY, CDR2 FYNNEI. The DNA for the CDR3 is TGTGCCAGCAGGGCCGGGACTAGCGGGGGGAGAGATACGCAGTATTTT. The encoded protein is CASRAGTSGGRDTQYF.

The rearrangement joins TRBV7-6 to TRBJ2-2, with 8 bases matching TRBD2. The germline CDR1 and CDR2 sequences are SGHVS and FNYEAQ. The CDR3 spans 15 residues. V gave up 4 bases and J gave up 4 bases; unmatched junction bases: 5. The CDR3 bases are TGTGCCAGCAGCTATAGCGGGGCGAGCACCGGGGAGCTGTTTTTT. The encoded protein is CASSYSGASTGELFF.

V gene TRBV5-1 combines with J gene TRBJ2-2, with TRBD2 as a possible D gene (5 bases). The V gene's germline CDR1 is SGHRS and CDR2 YFSETQ. CDR3 length: 15 amino acids. V was pared by 4 bases and J by 1 base, with 11 bases between. As DNA, the CDR3 is TGCGCCAGCAGCCTACTAGAGGGGAACACCGGGGAGCTGTTTTTT. Translating it yields CASSLLEGNTGELFF.

V gene TRBV1 combines with J gene TRBJ2-7; TRBD2, as called in the table, went unchecked against the DNA. TRBV1 is a listed pseudogene. This CDR3 spans 16 amino acids. DNA for the CDR3: TGCACCAGCAGCCAACGAAAGCGGGGGGCCCACTACGAGCAGTACTTC. It translates to CTSSQRKRGAHYEQYF.

The chain employs TRBV5-1 and TRBJ1-1; perhaps TRBD1 as D (6 bases). V lost 0 bases and J lost 4, with 16 bases in between. CDR3 length equals 16 residues. Germline V gives CDR1 SGHRS, CDR2 YFSETQ. This CDR3 reads CASSLVFGGLGTEAFF. The CDR3 bases are TGCGCCAGCAGCTTGGTGTTCGGGGGGCTCGGCACTGAAGCTTTCTTT.

As DNA, the CDR3 is TGTGCCAGCAGCAGGCCGTACCAAGAGACCCAGTACTTC. Its translation: CASSRPYQETQYF. This rearrangement joins TRBV27 to TRBJ2-5; D not certain. Germline V gene data show CDR1 as MNHEY and CDR2 as SMNVEV (reference sequence). With 6 bases removed from V and 0 bases from J, the gap between germline ends came to 8 bases. This CDR3 has 13 residues.

This chain joins TRBV9 and TRBJ1-1; D remains ambiguous. Trimming took off 3 bases at V and 2 bases at J, with 11 bases between the two ends. Germline CDR1 and CDR2: SGDLS and YYNGEE. This CDR3 region has 14 residues. CDR3 DNA: TGTGCCAGCAGCGCACGACCGGGAAACACTGAAGCTTTCTTT. Protein sequence: CASSARPGNTEAFF.

V and J are TRBV7-9 and TRBJ1-2, with D perhaps matching TRBD1 (6 bases). The CDR3 spans 16 residues. Trimming stripped 1 base from V and 0 bases from J, with 12 bases between. The V gene's germline CDR1 is SEHNR and CDR2 FQNEAQ (reference sequence). Here the CDR3 DNA reads TGTGCCAGCAGCTTAGACTGGGGGGGCCCTAACTATGGCTACACCTTC. This codes for CASSLDWGGPNYGYTF.

The genes are TRBV12-5 and TRBJ2-2; maybe TRBD2 (6 bases). The length of the CDR3 is 15 residues. Trimming took off 6 bases at V and 6 bases at J, with 17 bases between the two ends. Germline lookup yields CDR1 LGHNT and CDR2 FRNRAP. Here the CDR3 DNA reads TGTGCTAGTGGGCTCGGGACGGAGGGCGCCGGGGAGCTGTTTTTT. It is translated as CASGLGTEGAGELFF.

V and J are TRBV27 and TRBJ2-1; 11 nucleotides match TRBD2. V lost 5 bases to trimming and J lost 6 bases; unmatched junction nucleotides: 9. The CDR3 runs to 16 residues. Germline loops: CDR1 MNHEY, CDR2 SMNVEV (reference sequence). The CDR3 bases are TGTGCCAGCAGTCTCACCGGGACTAGCGGACGCAATGAGCAGTTCTTC. Residues: CASSLTGTSGRNEQFF.

The chain carries TRBV30 and TRBJ1-2, with D possibly being TRBD1 (6 bases). The ends were cut back, 3 bases at V and 12 bases at J, with 14 bases in the middle. This CDR3 has 11 amino acids. The germline CDR1 and CDR2 sequences are GTSNPN and SVGIG (reference sequence). The CDR3 DNA reads TGTGCCTGGAGCTCAGGGGTCCGGAACACCTTC. Its translation is CAWSSGVRNTF.

This clone was observed a handful of times. The chain couples TRBV7-2 to TRBJ1-5, with D possibly being TRBD1 (6 bases). CDR3 size: 14 residues. The V gene's germline CDR1 is SGHTA and CDR2 FQGNSA. Trimming removed 4 bases from V and 7 bases from J, with 14 bases in between. The CDR3 DNA is TGTGCCAGCAGCTCAGACCTAGGGGGACAGCCCCAGCATTTT. Protein: CASSSDLGGQPQHF.

This clone appeared once. V is TRBV29-1 and J is TRBJ2-5, with TRBD1 as a possible D gene (5 bases). The CDR3 runs 14 residues. Per germline, CDR1 SQVTM and CDR2 ANQGSEA. Trimming pared 2 bases from V and 0 bases from J, leaving 10 bases between. The CDR3 region is CSVEPTDYQETQYF. Here the CDR3 DNA reads TGCAGCGTTGAACCGACAGATTACCAAGAGACCCAGTACTTC.

The J gene is TRBJ1-1, the V gene TRBV6-4, with 7 bases that match TRBD1. From germline, CDR1 is MRHNA and CDR2 SNTAGT. J was trimmed by 0 bases and V by 6 bases; bases with no gene match: 7. This CDR3 is built from 15 residues. The CDR3 sequence is CASSVTGAMNTEAFF. The CDR3 nucleotides are TGTGCCAGCAGCGTCACAGGGGCGATGAACACTGAAGCTTTCTTT.

The genes are TRBV9 and TRBJ1-2, with 8 bases matching TRBD1. This CDR3 comprises 14 residues. Germline V gene sequence: CDR1 SGDLS, CDR2 YYNGEE. V lost 4 bases to trimming and J lost 8 bases; unmatched junction nucleotides: 10. The DNA for the CDR3 is TGTGCCAGCAGCTTTCAGGGGGCTGTAGGCGGCTACACCTTC. Protein sequence: CASSFQGAVGGYTF.

This chain uses TRBV5-1 with TRBJ2-2; 14 nucleotides line up with TRBD2. This CDR3 has 17 amino acids. Trimming took 4 bases from V and 1 from J; bases not matched to a gene: 3. The germline CDR1 and CDR2 sequences are SGHRS and YFSETQ. CDR3 in amino acids: CASSAGTSGGNTGELFF. The CDR3 nucleotides are TGCGCCAGCAGCGCCGGGACTAGCGGGGGGAACACCGGGGAGCTGTTTTTT.

The V and J genes are TRBV5-1 and TRBJ2-3; TRBD1 is a possible D gene (5 bases). V lost 0 bases, J lost 1 base, and 9 bases lay in between. CDR3 size: 15 residues. Per the germline V gene, CDR1 is SGHRS and CDR2 is YFSETQ. CDR3 sequence: CASSLGGGRTDTQYF. The CDR3 DNA reads as TGCGCCAGCAGCTTGGGGGGCGGCCGCACAGATACGCAGTATTTT.

The V call is TRBV19, the J call TRBJ2-3; 9 bases are shared with TRBD1. With V trimmed by 5 bases and J by 2 bases, 5 bases remained unmatched. Germline CDR1 and CDR2: LNHDA and SQIVND (reference sequence). The CDR3 is made up of 15 amino acids. The CDR3 region has the DNA TGTGCCAGTAGTCTGGACAGGGGATACACAGATACGCAGTATTTT. It translates to CASSLDRGYTDTQYF. The variable domain in full, completed from reference TRBV19 and TRBJ2-3, reads DGGITQSPKYLFRKEGQNVTLSCEQNLNHDAMYWYRQDPGQGLRLIYYSQIVNDFQKGDIAEGYSVSREKKESFPLTVTSAQKNPTAFYLCASSLDRGYTDTQYFGPGTRLTVL.

This chain joins TRBV5-1 and TRBJ2-1; the match to TRBD2 covers 8 bases. V shed 2 bases and J 10 bases; nucleotides not matched to a gene: 2. The CDR3 contains 12 residues. Germline V gene sequence: CDR1 SGHRS, CDR2 YFSETQ. The CDR3 DNA reads TGCGCCAGCAGCTTTCCGGGGGGGGAGCAGTTCTTC. Encoded protein: CASSFPGGEQFF.